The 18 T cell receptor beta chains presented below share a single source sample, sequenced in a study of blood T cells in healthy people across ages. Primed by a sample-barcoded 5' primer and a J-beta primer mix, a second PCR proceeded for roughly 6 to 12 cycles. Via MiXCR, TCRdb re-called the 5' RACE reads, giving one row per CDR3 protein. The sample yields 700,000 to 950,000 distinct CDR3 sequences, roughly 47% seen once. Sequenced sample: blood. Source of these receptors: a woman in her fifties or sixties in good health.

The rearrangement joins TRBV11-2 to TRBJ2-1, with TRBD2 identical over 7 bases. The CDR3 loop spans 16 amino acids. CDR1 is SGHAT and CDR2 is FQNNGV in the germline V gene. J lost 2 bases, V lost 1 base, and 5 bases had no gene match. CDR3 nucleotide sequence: TGTGCCAGCAGCTTAGGAGCGGGGAGCACCTACAATGAGCAGTTCTTC. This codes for CASSLGAGSTYNEQFF.

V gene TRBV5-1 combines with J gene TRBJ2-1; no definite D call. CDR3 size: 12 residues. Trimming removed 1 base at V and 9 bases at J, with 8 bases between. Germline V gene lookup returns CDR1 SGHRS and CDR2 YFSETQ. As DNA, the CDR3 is TGCGCCAGCAGCTTGAGCCATCTTGAGCAGTTCTTC. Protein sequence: CASSLSHLEQFF. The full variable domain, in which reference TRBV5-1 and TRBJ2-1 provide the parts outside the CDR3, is KAGVTQTPRYLIKTRGQQVTLSCSPISGHRSVSWYQQTPGQGLQFLFEYFSETQRNKGNFPGRFSGRQFSNSRSEMNVSTLELGDSALYLCASSLSHLEQFFGPGTRLTVL.

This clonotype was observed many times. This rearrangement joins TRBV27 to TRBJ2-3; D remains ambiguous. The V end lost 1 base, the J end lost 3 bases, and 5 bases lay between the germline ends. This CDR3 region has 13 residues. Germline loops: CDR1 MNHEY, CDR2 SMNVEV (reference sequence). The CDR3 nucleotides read TGTGCCAGCAGTTTATTGAATACAGATACGCAGTATTTT. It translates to CASSLLNTDTQYF.

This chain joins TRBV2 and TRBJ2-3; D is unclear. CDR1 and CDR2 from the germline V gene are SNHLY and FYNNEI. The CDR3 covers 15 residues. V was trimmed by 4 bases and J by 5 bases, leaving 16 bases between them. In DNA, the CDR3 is TGTGCCAGCAGTGGTGGCCCTACGGCAGGAGATACGCAGTATTTT. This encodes CASSGGPTAGDTQYF.

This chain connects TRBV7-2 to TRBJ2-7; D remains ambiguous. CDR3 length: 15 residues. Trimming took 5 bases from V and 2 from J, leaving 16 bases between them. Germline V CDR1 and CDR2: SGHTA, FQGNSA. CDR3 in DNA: TGTGCCAGCAGCCCCCCAGGCAGGTGGACCTACGAGCAGTACTTC. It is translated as CASSPPGRWTYEQYF. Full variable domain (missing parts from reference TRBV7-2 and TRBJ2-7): GAGVSQSPSNKVTEKGKDVELRCDPISGHTALYWYRQSLGQGLEFLIYFQGNSAPDKSGLPSDRFSAERTGGSVSTLTIQRTQQEDSAVYLCASSPPGRWTYEQYFGPGTRLTVT.

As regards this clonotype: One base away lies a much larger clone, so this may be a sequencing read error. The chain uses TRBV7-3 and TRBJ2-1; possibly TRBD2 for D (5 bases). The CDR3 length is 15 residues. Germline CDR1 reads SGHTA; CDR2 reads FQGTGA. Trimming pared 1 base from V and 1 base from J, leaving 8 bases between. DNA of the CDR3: TGTGCCAGCAGCTTAAGAAGGGAGTCCTACAATGAGCAGTTCTTC. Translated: CASSLRRESYNEQFF.

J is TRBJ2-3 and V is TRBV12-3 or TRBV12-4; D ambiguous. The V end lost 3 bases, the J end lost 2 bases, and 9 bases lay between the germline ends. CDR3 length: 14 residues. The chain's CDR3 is CASSFEQNTDTQYF. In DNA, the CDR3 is TGTGCCAGCAGTTTTGAACAAAACACAGATACGCAGTATTTT.

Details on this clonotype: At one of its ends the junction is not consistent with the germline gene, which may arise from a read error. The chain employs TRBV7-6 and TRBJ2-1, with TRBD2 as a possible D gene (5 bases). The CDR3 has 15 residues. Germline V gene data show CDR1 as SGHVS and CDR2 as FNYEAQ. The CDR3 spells CVSSLGSGNIYEQFF. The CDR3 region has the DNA TGTGTCAGCAGCTTAGGGTCGGGGAATATCTACGAGCAGTTCTTC.

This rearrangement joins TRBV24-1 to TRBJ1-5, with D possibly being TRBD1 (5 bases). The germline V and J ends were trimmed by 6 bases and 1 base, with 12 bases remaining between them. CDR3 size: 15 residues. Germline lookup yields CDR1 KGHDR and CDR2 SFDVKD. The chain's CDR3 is CATSPARGSNQPQHF. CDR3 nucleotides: TGTGCCACCAGTCCCGCCCGGGGGAGCAATCAGCCCCAGCATTTT.

The CDR3 bases are TGTGCCAGCAGTGTCGGACAGGGCTATGGCTACACCTTC. Translating gives CASSVGQGYGYTF. V gene TRBV25-1 combines with J gene TRBJ1-2, with TRBD1 matching over 8 bases. CDR1 and CDR2 from the germline V gene are MGHDK and SYGVNS. The CDR3 is 13 residues long. The V and J ends lost 4 bases and 4 bases, in that order; junction bases with no gene match: 2.

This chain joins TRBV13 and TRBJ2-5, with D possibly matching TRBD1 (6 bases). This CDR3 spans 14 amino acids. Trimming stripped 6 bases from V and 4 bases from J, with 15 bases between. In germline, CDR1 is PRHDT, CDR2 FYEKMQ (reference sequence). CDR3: CASRYTGLRETQYF. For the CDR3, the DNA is TGTGCCAGCAGGTATACAGGGTTAAGAGAGACCCAGTACTTC.

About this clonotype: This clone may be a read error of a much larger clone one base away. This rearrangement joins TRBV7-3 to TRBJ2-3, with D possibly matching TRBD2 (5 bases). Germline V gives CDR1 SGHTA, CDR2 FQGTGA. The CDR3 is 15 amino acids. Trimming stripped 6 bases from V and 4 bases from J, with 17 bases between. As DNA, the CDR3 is TGTGCCAGCAGAGGCCCGGTTCTAGCCTCAGATACGCAGTATTTT. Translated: CASRGPVLASDTQYF.

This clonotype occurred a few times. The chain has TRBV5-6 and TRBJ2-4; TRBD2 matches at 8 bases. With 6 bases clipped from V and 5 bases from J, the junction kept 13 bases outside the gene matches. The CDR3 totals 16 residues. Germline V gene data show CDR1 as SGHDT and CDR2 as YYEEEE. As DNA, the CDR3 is TGTGCCAGCATCGAGTCGGGTAGCGGGGCCCAAAACATTCAGTACTTC. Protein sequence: CASIESGSGAQNIQYF.

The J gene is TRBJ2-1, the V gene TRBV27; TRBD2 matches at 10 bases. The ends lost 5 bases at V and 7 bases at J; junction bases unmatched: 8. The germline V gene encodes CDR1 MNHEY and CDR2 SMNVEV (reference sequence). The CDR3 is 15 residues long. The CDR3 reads CASSRTSGNLNEQFF. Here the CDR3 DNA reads TGTGCCAGCAGTCGAACTAGCGGGAATCTGAATGAGCAGTTCTTC.

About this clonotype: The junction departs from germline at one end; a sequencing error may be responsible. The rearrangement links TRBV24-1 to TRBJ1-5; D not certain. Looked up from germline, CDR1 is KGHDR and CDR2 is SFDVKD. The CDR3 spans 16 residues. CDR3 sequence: CATSNFEYSSNQPQHF. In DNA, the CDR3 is TGTGCCACCAGTAATTTTGAGTACAGTAGCAATCAGCCCCAGCATTTT.

CDR3 bases: TGCGCCAGCAGCTTCCGAGACGGCTTCTACGAGCAGTACTTC. Amino acids: CASSFRDGFYEQYF. V usage is TRBV5-1 and J usage is TRBJ2-7; D uncertain. V lost 2 bases and J 3 bases, leaving 12 bases between the germline ends. The germline gives CDR1 SGHRS, CDR2 YFSETQ. The CDR3 runs 14 residues.

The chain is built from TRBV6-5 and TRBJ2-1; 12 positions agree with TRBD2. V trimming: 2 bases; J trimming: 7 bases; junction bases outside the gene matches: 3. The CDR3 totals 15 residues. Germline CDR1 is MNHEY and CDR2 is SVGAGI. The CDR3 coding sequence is TGTGCCAGCAGTTACGTCGGACTAGCGGGAAATGAGCAGTTCTTC. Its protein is CASSYVGLAGNEQFF.

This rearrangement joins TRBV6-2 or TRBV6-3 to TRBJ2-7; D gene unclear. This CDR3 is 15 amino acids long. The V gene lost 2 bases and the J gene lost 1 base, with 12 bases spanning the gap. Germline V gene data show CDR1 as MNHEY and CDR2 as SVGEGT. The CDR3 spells CASSYEFGLSYEQYF. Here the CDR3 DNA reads TGTGCCAGCAGTTACGAGTTTGGGCTTTCCTACGAGCAGTACTTC.